One TCR beta chain is described in this entry. This specimen belongs to a study of long-term antiretroviral therapy in people with HIV. Runs used v3.0 of the immunoSEQ assay and were done at survey level. TCRdb's table, derived via immunoSEQ multiplex PCR, lists solely in-frame clones and lacks some. The data show about 18,000 clones, 91% seen once. The sequence was obtained from a man over 45 with HIV. This specimen was unsorted PBMCs, taken 3 years after starting antiretroviral therapy.

The CDR3 sequence: CASSSWTGGYYEQYF. CDR3 DNA sequence: TGTGCCAGTAGTTCCTGGACAGGGGGTTATTACGAGCAGTACTTC. The rearrangement uses TRBV19 and TRBJ2-7; 10 bases are shared with TRBD1. The germline V gene encodes CDR1 LNHDA and CDR2 SQIVND (reference sequence). The length of the CDR3 is 15 residues. Trimming removed 5 bases from V and 4 bases from J; junction bases left unmatched: 8.